Following are 29 T cell receptor beta chains from one sample sequenced in a study of T cells in Graves' hyperthyroidism and ophthalmopathy. Amplification of TCR beta CDR3 regions was performed using RNA transcripts as template. The study used the HTBI primer set for a first-round RT-PCR of the TCR CDR3. TCRdb fed the multiplex PCR reads into MiXCR, producing one record per CDR3 protein. The data show a few hundred thousand distinct CDR3 sequences, roughly 15% seen once. Sequenced material: blood. These receptors were taken from a woman between 35 and 50 years old with Graves' ophthalmopathy.

This clonotype was recorded many times. The rearrangement joins TRBV28 to TRBJ2-7; D not resolved. There are 12 residues in the CDR3. CDR1 is MDHEN and CDR2 is SYDVKM in the germline V gene. With 6 bases removed from V and 6 bases from J, the gap between germline ends came to 12 bases. CDR3 protein: CASSSSKIEQYF. The CDR3 bases are TGTGCCAGCAGCTCTTCGAAGATCGAGCAGTACTTC.

The CDR3 nucleotides are TGTGCCAGCAGTTTGAGTAACGGGGGGGATGAGCAGTTCTTC. Residues: CASSLSNGGDEQFF. The V and J genes are TRBV12-3 or TRBV12-4 and TRBJ2-1; 8 nucleotides agree with TRBD2. V was pared by 3 bases and J by 8 bases, with 6 bases of the junction left unmatched. The CDR3 loop spans 14 amino acids.

This clonotype was counted at least ten times. The chain is built from TRBV12-3 or TRBV12-4 and TRBJ1-4, with 8 bases lining up with TRBD1. This CDR3 comprises 14 residues. Trimming at V came to 5 bases and at J to 8 bases, leaving 7 bases not matched to a gene. The CDR3 spells CASSPGGLFEKLFF. In DNA, the CDR3 is TGTGCCAGCAGTCCAGGGGGCCTGTTCGAAAAACTGTTTTTT.

V is TRBV30 and J is TRBJ1-2; TRBD1 matches at 7 bases. The CDR3 sequence is 13 residues long. V was clipped by 4 bases and J by 7 bases; unmatched bases: 9. CDR1 GTSNPN and CDR2 SVGIG come from the germline V gene (reference sequence). DNA for the CDR3: TGTGCCTGGAATACTGAGGGGGCGAGTGGCTACACCTTC. It encodes CAWNTEGASGYTF.

This clonotype was counted at least ten times. One end of the junction fails to match germline, which may point to a read error. The chain is built from TRBV5-1 and TRBJ2-5; D gene ambiguous. Germline V gives CDR1 SGHRS, CDR2 YFSETQ. The CDR3 has 14 residues. CDR3 residues: CASSLAGNQETQYF. The CDR3 region has the DNA TGTGCCAGCTCACTCGCCGGCAACCAAGAGACCCAGTACTTC.

This clonotype was detected ten times or more. The rearrangement links TRBV6-5 to TRBJ1-1, with TRBD1 matching over 7 bases. V shed 2 bases and J 6 bases; nucleotides not matched to a gene: 12. CDR3 length equals 16 residues. CDR1 is MNHEY, CDR2 SVGAGI, per germline. The CDR3 region is CASSYATGEFGPEAFF. The CDR3 DNA is TGTGCCAGCAGTTACGCCACAGGGGAGTTTGGTCCTGAAGCTTTCTTT.

This clonotype was found many times. The CDR3 coding sequence is TGCAGTGCTTCGACTAGCGGGAGTCACTACGAGCAGTACTTC. It yields the protein CSASTSGSHYEQYF. The genes are TRBV20-1 and TRBJ2-7; 12 bases align to TRBD2. The CDR3 has 14 residues. Trimming cost V 5 bases and J 3 bases; bases outside gene matches: 5. Germline V gene lookup returns CDR1 DFQATT and CDR2 SNEGSKA (reference sequence).

This clonotype was found a few times. DNA for the CDR3: TGTGCCAGCAGCTTAGAAGAAGTGCGGCTCGGAAACACCATATATTTT. Protein sequence: CASSLEEVRLGNTIYF. The V call is TRBV7-9, the J call TRBJ1-3; D gene unclear. CDR1 and CDR2 (germline): SEHNR, FQNEAQ (reference sequence). The CDR3 totals 16 residues. V was clipped by 1 base and J by 4 bases, with 14 bases between them.

This clonotype showed up just a few times. The rearrangement uses TRBV19 and TRBJ2-1; D gene ambiguous. The V and J ends lost 6 bases and 3 bases respectively, with 15 bases between them. Per germline, CDR1 LNHDA and CDR2 SQIVND (reference sequence). CDR3 length equals 15 residues. The CDR3 protein is CASRPRKDFYNEQFF. The CDR3 region has the DNA TGTGCCAGTAGACCCCGAAAGGATTTCTACAATGAGCAGTTCTTC.

This chain's CDR3 is CASSLDYHSYEQYF. The CDR3 DNA follows: TGTGCCAGCAGTTTAGATTACCACTCCTACGAGCAGTACTTC. This chain joins TRBV27 and TRBJ2-7; D is unclear. Looked up from germline, CDR1 is MNHEY and CDR2 is SMNVEV (reference sequence). This CDR3 has 14 residues. Trimming pared 2 bases from V and 0 bases from J, leaving 8 bases between.

Regarding this clonotype: This may come from a read error, since a much larger clone is one base off. The rearrangement links TRBV11-2 to TRBJ2-7; D possibly matches TRBD1 or TRBD2 (5 bases each). TRBJ2-1 matches the DNA end more closely, so the J call is doubtful. Germline V gene data show CDR1 as SGHAT and CDR2 as FQNNGV. This CDR3 is 13 amino acids long. The CDR3 sequence is CATSRDLRYEQFF. In DNA form, the CDR3 reads TGTGCCACCTCCCGGGACCTCCGCTACGAGCAGTTCTTC.

Remarks on this clonotype: With a much larger clone just one base away, this may be a read error. The V and J genes are TRBV28 and TRBJ2-3; D tentatively reads TRBD1 or TRBD2 (5 bases each). Per the germline V gene, CDR1 is MDHEN and CDR2 is SYDVKM. CDR3 length: 14 amino acids. CDR3 DNA sequence: TGTGCCAGCAGTCCGCCGGGGCTCACAGATACGCTGTATTTT. It is translated as CASSPPGLTDTLYF.

This clonotype occurred many times. The chain links TRBV20-1 to TRBJ2-7; D perhaps matches TRBD2 (5 bases). V was trimmed by 3 bases and J by 4 bases, leaving 19 bases between them. The CDR3 is made up of 15 amino acids. Germline CDR1 DFQATT, CDR2 SNEGSKA (reference sequence). CDR3 sequence: CSARETGGSIYEQYF. The CDR3 nucleotides read TGCAGTGCTAGGGAGACGGGCGGGTCGATATACGAGCAGTACTTC.

To note about this clonotype: A read error may explain this, as a much larger clone is one base away. The CDR3 end shows no conserved phenylalanine or tryptophan, and so a read error is likely. The gene calls are TRBV2 and TRBJ1-2; the D is unclear. The germline V gene encodes CDR1 SNHLY and CDR2 FYNNEI. The CDR3 runs 12 residues. V lost 3 bases to trimming and J lost 5 bases, with 7 bases between them. The CDR3 sequence: CASSERGYGYTL. The CDR3 DNA sequence: TGTGCCAGCAGTGAGAGAGGGTATGGCTACACCCTC.

This clonotype has ten or more counts. This chain connects TRBV27 to TRBJ2-5; D is possibly TRBD2 (6 bases). CDR1 is MNHEY and CDR2 is SMNVEV in the germline V gene (reference sequence). V gave up 4 bases and J gave up 5 bases, with 11 bases separating them. The CDR3 is 13 amino acids. Here the CDR3 reads CASSWGVGETQYF. CDR3 sequence (DNA): TGTGCCAGCAGTTGGGGGGTGGGTGAGACCCAGTACTTC.

There are many counts of this clonotype. This chain joins TRBV11-2 and TRBJ1-2; TRBD1 matches 7 bases. With V trimmed by 4 bases and J by 3 bases, 11 bases remained unmatched. The V gene's germline CDR1 is SGHAT and CDR2 FQNNGV. The CDR3 totals 16 residues. CDR3 in DNA: TGTGCCAGCAGCTCCATACGGGGGAGGGGGCACTATGGCTACACCTTC. It yields the protein CASSSIRGRGHYGYTF. Complete variable domain (other parts from reference TRBV11-2 and TRBJ1-2): EAGVAQSPRYKIIEKRQSVAFWCNPISGHATLYWYQQILGQGPKLLIQFQNNGVVDDSQLPKDRFSAERLKGVDSTLKIQPAKLEDSAVYLCASSSIRGRGHYGYTFGSGTRLTVV.

This clonotype was counted many times. The V call is TRBV28, the J call TRBJ2-7; 8 bases align to TRBD1. The CDR3 sequence is 16 residues long. After removal of 5 bases from V and 1 base from J, the junction contained 10 bases not matched to a gene. Germline lookup yields CDR1 MDHEN and CDR2 SYDVKM. The CDR3 bases are TGTGCCAGCAGTCCGTCAATCGGACAGGGTTCCTACGAGCAGTACTTC. It encodes CASSPSIGQGSYEQYF.

The gene calls are TRBV6-2 or TRBV6-3 and TRBJ2-1; D possibly uses TRBD1 or TRBD2 (5 bases each). The CDR3 covers 15 residues. The germline V and J ends were trimmed by 4 bases and 0 bases, with 10 bases remaining between them. Germline lookup yields CDR1 MNHEY and CDR2 SVGEGT. The CDR3 DNA sequence: TGTGCCAGCAGTTTCGAGGGGAGCTCCTACAATGAGCAGTTCTTC. This gives the protein CASSFEGSSYNEQFF.

This clonotype was observed at least ten times. The chain recombines TRBV7-3 with TRBJ2-3, with D possibly matching TRBD1 (5 bases). The CDR3 covers 14 residues. The germline V and J ends were trimmed by 4 bases and 0 bases, with 8 bases remaining between them. Germline V gene lookup returns CDR1 SGHTA and CDR2 FQGTGA. CDR3 sequence reads: CASSSGHSTDTQYF. The DNA for the CDR3 is TGTGCCAGCAGCTCCGGACACAGCACAGATACGCAGTATTTT.

This clonotype showed up just a few times. The chain couples TRBV6-1 to TRBJ1-4; D perhaps matches TRBD1 (5 bases). Trimming took 6 bases from V and 4 from J, leaving 12 bases between them. Germline V CDR1 and CDR2: MNHNS, SASEGT. The CDR3 contains 14 residues. CDR3: CASRGVRGNEKLFF. CDR3 DNA: TGTGCCAGCAGGGGGGTAAGGGGTAATGAAAAACTGTTTTTT.

This clonotype has a count of ten or more. The chain employs TRBV12-5 and TRBJ2-1, with a weak D call TRBD1 (6 bases). From germline, CDR1 is LGHNT and CDR2 FRNRAP. V was trimmed by 8 bases and J by 2 bases, leaving 16 bases between them. CDR3 size: 15 residues. CDR3 nucleotide sequence: TGTGCTAGTCCTCTGGGACGGGACACCTACAATGAGCAGTTCTTC. Protein: CASPLGRDTYNEQFF.

V and J are TRBV30 and TRBJ1-6, with a possible D match to TRBD1 (5 bases). The CDR3 totals 13 residues. From germline, CDR1 is GTSNPN and CDR2 SVGIG (reference sequence). Trimming stripped 1 base from V and 6 bases from J, with 7 bases between. The CDR3 DNA reads TGTGCCTGGAGTGGACAGTTTAATTCACCCCTCCACTTT. Translation: CAWSGQFNSPLHF.

This chain joins TRBV7-2 and TRBJ2-3, with TRBD1 matching over 9 bases. There are 13 residues in the CDR3. V was clipped by 4 bases and J by 7 bases; unmatched bases: 3. The germline gives CDR1 SGHTA, CDR2 FQGNSA. CDR3 sequence: CASSSGTGYTQYF. Written as DNA, the CDR3 is TGTGCCAGCAGCTCGGGGACAGGGTATACGCAGTATTTT.

This clonotype was counted ten times or more. The chain employs TRBV6-1 and TRBJ1-2, with 7 nucleotides matching TRBD1. The V segment lost 7 bases and the J segment 4 bases; nucleotides outside the gene matches: 3. From germline, CDR1 is MNHNS and CDR2 SASEGT. The CDR3 length is 12 residues. CDR3 nucleotides: TGTGCCAGCACCCAGGGGGGCTATGGCTACACCTTC. Its protein is CASTQGGYGYTF.

With respect to this clonotype: A much larger clone lies a single base off, so this may be a read error. The chain is built from TRBV7-9 and TRBJ1-1; D remains unclear. From germline, CDR1 is SEHNR and CDR2 FQNEAQ (reference sequence). The CDR3 extends over 14 amino acids. CDR3 nucleotide sequence: TGTGCCAGCAGCCATCTTTCAGAGAACACTGAAGCTTCCTTT. It encodes CASSHLSENTEASF.

This clonotype was counted at least ten times. The chain is built from TRBV20-1 and TRBJ2-7, with 11 bases identical to TRBD2. Germline V gene lookup returns CDR1 DFQATT and CDR2 SNEGSKA (reference sequence). The CDR3 loop spans 15 amino acids. V was pared by 5 bases and J by 2 bases, with 8 bases of the junction left unmatched. CDR3 DNA sequence: TGCAGTGCTGGGGGGGGACTAGCGGAAACCTACGAGCAGTACTTC. It is translated as CSAGGGLAETYEQYF.

This clonotype was observed at least ten times. The V and J genes are TRBV12-3 or TRBV12-4 and TRBJ1-4, with a tentative D call TRBD1 (6 bases). Trimming cost V 5 bases and J 4 bases, with 17 bases left between them. The CDR3 sequence is 16 residues long. The CDR3 loop reads CASSPRGGRGNEKLFF. The CDR3 DNA is TGTGCCAGCAGTCCAAGGGGGGGTAGGGGTAATGAAAAACTGTTTTTT.

This clonotype has a count of ten or more. The chain couples TRBV15 to TRBJ2-7, with 7 bases matching TRBD1. V shed 0 bases and J 1 base; nucleotides not matched to a gene: 6. There are 16 residues in the CDR3. Germline V CDR1 and CDR2: LNHNV, YYDKDF (reference sequence). CDR3 residues: CATSRDRDSSSYEQYF. The DNA for the CDR3 is TGTGCCACCAGCAGAGACCGGGACAGTTCTTCCTACGAGCAGTACTTC.

This chain links TRBV20-1 with TRBJ1-1; a weak D match, TRBD1 (5 bases). The V end lost 6 bases, the J end lost 5 bases, and 10 bases lay between the germline ends. The CDR3 extends over 11 amino acids. Germline CDR1 is DFQATT and CDR2 is SNEGSKA (reference sequence). In nucleotides, the CDR3 is TGCAGTGCGGGGGTGGGGACTGAAGCTTTCTTT. Encoded protein: CSAGVGTEAFF.